This TCR beta chain was captured in a study of cytomegalovirus exposure and HLA in healthy donors. As concerns this clone: Its antigen is as yet unknown.

Use of 60 Vbeta and 13 Jbeta primers characterized the PCR. Here immunoSEQ multiplex PCR was the method, and the copy in TCRdb shows in-frame clones only, minus some. The data show approximately 150,000 clones, 65% to 90% seen once. General observations from the study: A missense DCLRE1C variant was associated with V- and J-gene trimming of TCR beta chains in a later analysis, and an independent cohort replicated the association. Earlier analysis yielded a pattern in which most TCR beta V segments were productive about 90% or about 30% of the time.

This CDR3 is 13 amino acids long. Trimming left V 7 bases short and J 1 base short, with 10 bases between. Germline V CDR1 and CDR2: MNHEY, SVGAGI. What was sequenced was PBMCs. The source of this sequence is a male donor in good health and CMV-seronegative. V gene TRBV6-5 combines with J gene TRBJ1-1, with TRBD1 as a possible D gene (6 bases). CDR3 in DNA: TGTGCCAGCATCTCAGGGGCGAACACTGAAGCTTTCTTT. It specifies CASISGANTEAFF.